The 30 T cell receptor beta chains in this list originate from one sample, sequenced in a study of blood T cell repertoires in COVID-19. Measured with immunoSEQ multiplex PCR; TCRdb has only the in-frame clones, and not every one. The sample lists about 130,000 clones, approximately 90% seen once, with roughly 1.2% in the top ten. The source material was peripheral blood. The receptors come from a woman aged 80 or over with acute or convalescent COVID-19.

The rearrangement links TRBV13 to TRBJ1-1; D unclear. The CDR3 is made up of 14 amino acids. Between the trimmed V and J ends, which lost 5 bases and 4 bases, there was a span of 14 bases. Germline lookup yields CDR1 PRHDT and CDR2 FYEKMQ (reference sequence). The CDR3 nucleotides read TGTGCCAGCAGCCTCCGGGGTTGGAGCACTGAAGCTTTCTTT. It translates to CASSLRGWSTEAFF.

DNA of the CDR3: TGTGCCTGGAGATACACAGTAGTCTATGGCTACACCTTC. It yields the protein CAWRYTVVYGYTF. The rearrangement joins TRBV30 to TRBJ1-2, with D uncertain. The CDR3 loop spans 13 amino acids. V lost 3 bases and J lost 4, with 12 bases in between. Germline CDR1 reads GTSNPN; CDR2 reads SVGIG (reference sequence).

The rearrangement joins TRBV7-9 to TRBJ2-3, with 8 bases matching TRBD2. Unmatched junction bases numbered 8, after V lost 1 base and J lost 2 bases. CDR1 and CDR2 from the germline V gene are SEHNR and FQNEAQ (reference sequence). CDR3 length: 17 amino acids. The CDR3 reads CASSLGAGTRLTDTQYF. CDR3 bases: TGTGCCAGCAGCTTAGGGGCCGGGACTAGGCTCACAGATACGCAGTATTTT.

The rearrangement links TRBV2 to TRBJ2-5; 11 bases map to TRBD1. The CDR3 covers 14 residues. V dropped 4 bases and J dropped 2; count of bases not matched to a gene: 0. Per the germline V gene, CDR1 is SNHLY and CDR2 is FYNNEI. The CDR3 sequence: CASSGDRGQETQYF. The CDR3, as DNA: TGTGCCAGCAGTGGGGACAGGGGGCAAGAGACCCAGTACTTC. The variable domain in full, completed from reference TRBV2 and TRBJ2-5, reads EPEVTQTPSHQVTQMGQEVILRCVPISNHLYFYWYRQILGQKVEFLVSFYNNEISEKSEIFDDQFSVERPDGSNFTLKIRSTKLEDSAMYFCASSGDRGQETQYFGPGTRLLVL.

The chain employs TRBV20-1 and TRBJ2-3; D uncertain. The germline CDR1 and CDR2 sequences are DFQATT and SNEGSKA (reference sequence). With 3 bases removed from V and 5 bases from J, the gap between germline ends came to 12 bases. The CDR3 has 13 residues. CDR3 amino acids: CSASISRRDTQYF. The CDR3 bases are TGCAGTGCTAGTATCTCCCGGAGAGATACGCAGTATTTT.

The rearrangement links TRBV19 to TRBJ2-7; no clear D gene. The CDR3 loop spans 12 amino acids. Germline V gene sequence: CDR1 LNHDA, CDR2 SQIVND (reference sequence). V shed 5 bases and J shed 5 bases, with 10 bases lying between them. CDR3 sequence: CASSGPGNEQYF. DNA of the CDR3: TGTGCCAGTAGTGGGCCAGGAAACGAGCAGTACTTC.

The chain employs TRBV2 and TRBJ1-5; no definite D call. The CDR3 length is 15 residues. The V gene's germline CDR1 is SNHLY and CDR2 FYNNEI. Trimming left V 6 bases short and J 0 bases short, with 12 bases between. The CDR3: CASRLAGISNQPQHF. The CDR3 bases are TGTGCCAGCAGACTCGCAGGTATTAGCAATCAGCCCCAGCATTTT. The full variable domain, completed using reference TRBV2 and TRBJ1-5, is EPEVTQTPSHQVTQMGQEVILRCVPISNHLYFYWYRQILGQKVEFLVSFYNNEISEKSEIFDDQFSVERPDGSNFTLKIRSTKLEDSAMYFCASRLAGISNQPQHFGDGTRLSIL.

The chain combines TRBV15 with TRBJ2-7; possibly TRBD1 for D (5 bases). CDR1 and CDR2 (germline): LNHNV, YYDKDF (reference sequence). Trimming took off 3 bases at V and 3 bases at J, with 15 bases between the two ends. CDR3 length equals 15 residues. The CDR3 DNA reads TGTGCCACCAGCAGTTCTCGGCCAGGGTACTACGAGCAGTACTTC. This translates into CATSSSRPGYYEQYF.

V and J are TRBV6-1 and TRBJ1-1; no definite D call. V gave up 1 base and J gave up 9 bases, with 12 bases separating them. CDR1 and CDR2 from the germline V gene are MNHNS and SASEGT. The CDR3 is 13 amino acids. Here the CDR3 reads CASSEVWRVQAFF. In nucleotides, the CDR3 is TGTGCCAGCAGTGAAGTATGGAGGGTACAAGCTTTCTTT.

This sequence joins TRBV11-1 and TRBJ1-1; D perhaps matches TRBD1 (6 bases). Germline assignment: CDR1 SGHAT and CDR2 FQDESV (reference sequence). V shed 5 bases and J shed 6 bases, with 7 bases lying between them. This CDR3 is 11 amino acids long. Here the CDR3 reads CASSKGAEAFF. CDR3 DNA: TGTGCCAGCAGCAAGGGGGCTGAAGCTTTCTTT.

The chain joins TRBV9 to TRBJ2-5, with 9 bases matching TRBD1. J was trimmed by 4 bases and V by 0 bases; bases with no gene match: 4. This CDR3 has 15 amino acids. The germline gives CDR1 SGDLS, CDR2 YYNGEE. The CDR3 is CASSVGGTGRETQYF. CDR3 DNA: TGTGCCAGCAGCGTAGGCGGGACAGGGCGAGAGACCCAGTACTTC.

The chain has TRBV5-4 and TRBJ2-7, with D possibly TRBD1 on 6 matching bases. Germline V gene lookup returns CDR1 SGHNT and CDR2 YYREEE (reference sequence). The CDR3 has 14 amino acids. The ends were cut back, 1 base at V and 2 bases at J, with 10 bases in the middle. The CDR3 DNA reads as TGTGCCAGCAGCTTGTGGCAGGGGACCTACGAGCAGTACTTC. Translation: CASSLWQGTYEQYF.

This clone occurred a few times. CDR3 DNA: TGTGCCAGCAGCTCTAACGACAGGGCCTACGAGCAGTACTTC. Translated: CASSSNDRAYEQYF. The chain couples TRBV4-2 to TRBJ2-7; 7 bases line up with TRBD1. The length of the CDR3 is 14 residues. Germline assignment: CDR1 LGHNA and CDR2 YNFKEQ. The V and J ends lost 5 bases and 2 bases, in that order; junction bases with no gene match: 6.

CDR3 sequence: CASSPQQGYNEQFF. Written as DNA, the CDR3 is TGTGCCAGCTCACCACAACAGGGATACAATGAGCAGTTCTTC. The chain has TRBV18 and TRBJ2-1; D perhaps matches TRBD1 (6 bases). Germline V CDR1 and CDR2: KGHSH, LQKENI. This CDR3 contains 14 residues. V was cut by 1 base and J by 4 bases, with 8 bases left in between.

CDR3 amino acids: CARWRGGYGYTF. The CDR3 nucleotides are TGTGCCAGGTGGAGGGGGGGGTATGGCTACACCTTC. The rearrangement uses TRBV6-4 and TRBJ1-2, with D possibly matching TRBD1 (6 bases). The CDR3 runs 12 residues. Germline V gives CDR1 MRHNA, CDR2 SNTAGT. The ends were cut back, 9 bases at V and 5 bases at J, with 13 bases in the middle.

CDR3 residues: CASSPMANQPQHF. CDR3 in DNA: TGTGCCAGCTCACCGATGGCCAATCAGCCCCAGCATTTT. The V gene is TRBV18, the J gene TRBJ1-5; D unclear. Trimming removed 3 bases at V and 3 bases at J, with 6 bases between. The CDR3 covers 13 residues. Germline CDR1 KGHSH, CDR2 LQKENI.

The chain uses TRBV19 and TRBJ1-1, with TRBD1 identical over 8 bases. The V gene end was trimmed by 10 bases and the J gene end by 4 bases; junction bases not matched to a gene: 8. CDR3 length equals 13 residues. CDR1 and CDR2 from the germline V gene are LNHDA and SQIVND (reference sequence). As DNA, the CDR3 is TGTGCCACCTCTCAGGGGGCAGGCACTGAAGCTTTCTTT. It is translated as CATSQGAGTEAFF.

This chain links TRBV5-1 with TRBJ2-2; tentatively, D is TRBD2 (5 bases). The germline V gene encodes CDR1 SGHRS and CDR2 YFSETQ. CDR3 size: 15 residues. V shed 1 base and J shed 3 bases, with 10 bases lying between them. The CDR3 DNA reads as TGCGCCAGCAGCTTGTCTAGCCTCGACACCGGGGAGCTGTTTTTT. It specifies CASSLSSLDTGELFF.

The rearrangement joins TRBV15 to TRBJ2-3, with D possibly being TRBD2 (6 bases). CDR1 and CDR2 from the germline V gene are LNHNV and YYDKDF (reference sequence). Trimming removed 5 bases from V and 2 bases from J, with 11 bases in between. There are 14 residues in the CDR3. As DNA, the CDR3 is TGTGCCACCAGCCCGGGGGTCCCCACAGATACGCAGTATTTT. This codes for CATSPGVPTDTQYF.

CDR3 coding DNA: TGTGCCAGCAGCCAAGGACCTAGCGGGGGCACAGATACGCAGTATTTT. This encodes CASSQGPSGGTDTQYF. The genes are TRBV3-1 (or the pseudogene TRBV3-2) and TRBJ2-3, with 9 bases that match TRBD2. The length of the CDR3 is 16 residues. Per germline, CDR1 LGHDT and CDR2 YNNKEL (reference sequence). V lost 1 base and J lost 1; bases outside the gene matches: 3.

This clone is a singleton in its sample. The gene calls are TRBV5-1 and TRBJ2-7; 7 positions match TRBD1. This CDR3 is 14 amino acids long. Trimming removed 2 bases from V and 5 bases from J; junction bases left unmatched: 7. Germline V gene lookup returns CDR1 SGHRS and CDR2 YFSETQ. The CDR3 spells CASSFGQVGDEQYF. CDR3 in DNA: TGCGCCAGCAGCTTCGGACAGGTTGGCGACGAGCAGTACTTC. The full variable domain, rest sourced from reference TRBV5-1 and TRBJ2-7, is KAGVTQTPRYLIKTRGQQVTLSCSPISGHRSVSWYQQTPGQGLQFLFEYFSETQRNKGNFPGRFSGRQFSNSRSEMNVSTLELGDSALYLCASSFGQVGDEQYFGPGTRLTVT.

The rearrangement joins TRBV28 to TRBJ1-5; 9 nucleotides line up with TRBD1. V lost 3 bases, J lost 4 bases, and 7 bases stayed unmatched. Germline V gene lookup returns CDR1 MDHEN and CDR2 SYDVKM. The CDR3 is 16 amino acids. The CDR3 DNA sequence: TGTGCCAGCAGTTTCCCCGGGACAGGGAGGAATCAGCCCCAGCATTTT. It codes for CASSFPGTGRNQPQHF.

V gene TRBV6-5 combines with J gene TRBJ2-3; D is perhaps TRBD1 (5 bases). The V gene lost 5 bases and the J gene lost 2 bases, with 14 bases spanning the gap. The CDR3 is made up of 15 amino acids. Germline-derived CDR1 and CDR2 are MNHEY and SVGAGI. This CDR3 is CASSQLREFTDTQYF. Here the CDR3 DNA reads TGTGCCAGCAGTCAACTCAGGGAATTCACAGATACGCAGTATTTT.

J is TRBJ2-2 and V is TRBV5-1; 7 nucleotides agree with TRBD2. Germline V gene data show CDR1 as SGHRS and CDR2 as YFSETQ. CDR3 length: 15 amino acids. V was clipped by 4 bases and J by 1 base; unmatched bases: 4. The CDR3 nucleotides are TGCGCCAGCAGCCCACTAGCGCGGAACACCGGGGAGCTGTTTTTT. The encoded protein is CASSPLARNTGELFF.

The CDR3 loop reads CASSQTAGNTEAFF. In DNA form, the CDR3 reads TGTGCCAGCAGCCAGACGGCGGGGAACACTGAAGCTTTCTTT. The chain employs TRBV7-9 and TRBJ1-1; D remains unclear. The CDR3 has 14 amino acids. V was shortened by 5 bases and J by 1 base, with 11 bases between the two germline ends. Germline V gene sequence: CDR1 SEHNR, CDR2 FQNEAQ (reference sequence).

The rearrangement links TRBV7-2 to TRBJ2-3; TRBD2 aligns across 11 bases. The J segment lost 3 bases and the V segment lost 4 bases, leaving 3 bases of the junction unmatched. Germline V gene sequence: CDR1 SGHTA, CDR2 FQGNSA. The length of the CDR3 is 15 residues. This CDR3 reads CASSWRTSGTDTQYF. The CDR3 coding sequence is TGTGCCAGCAGCTGGAGGACTAGCGGGACAGATACGCAGTATTTT.

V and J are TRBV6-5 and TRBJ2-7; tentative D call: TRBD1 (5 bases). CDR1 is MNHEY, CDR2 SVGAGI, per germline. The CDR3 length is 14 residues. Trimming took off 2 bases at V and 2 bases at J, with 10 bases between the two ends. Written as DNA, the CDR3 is TGTGCCAGCAGTTACCAGGGCACCACCTACGAGCAGTACTTC. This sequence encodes CASSYQGTTYEQYF.

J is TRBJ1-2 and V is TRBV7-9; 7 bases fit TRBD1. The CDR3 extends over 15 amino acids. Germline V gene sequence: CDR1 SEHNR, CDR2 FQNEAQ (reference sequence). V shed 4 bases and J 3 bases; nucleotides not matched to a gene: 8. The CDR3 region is CASSSIGTAYYGYTF. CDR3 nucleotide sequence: TGTGCCAGCAGCTCGATCGGGACAGCCTACTATGGCTACACCTTC.

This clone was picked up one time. The CDR3 sequence: CASSQGLADSYNEQFF. The CDR3 DNA is TGTGCCAGCAGCCAGGGACTAGCGGACTCCTACAATGAGCAGTTCTTC. The V call is TRBV4-2, the J call TRBJ2-1; 11 bases align to TRBD2. This CDR3 has 16 amino acids. V shed 3 bases and J 0 bases; nucleotides not matched to a gene: 1. Germline V gives CDR1 LGHNA, CDR2 YNFKEQ.

As DNA, the CDR3 is TGTGCCAGCAGCGCCGGGAGCTCCTACAATGAGCAGTTCTTC. This codes for CASSAGSSYNEQFF. The chain uses TRBV11-3 and TRBJ2-1; a weak D match, TRBD2 (6 bases). V was clipped by 5 bases and J by 0 bases, with 8 bases between them. This CDR3 region has 14 residues. Germline assignment: CDR1 SGHNT and CDR2 YENEEA.